Below are 8 T cell receptor beta chains sequenced from a single sample in a study of tumor-infiltrating lymphocytes in oesophageal squamous cell carcinoma (dated by TCRdb to about 2016). Libraries were prepared through PCR. The reads were generated on an Illumina HiSeq 2000. TCRdb itself trimmed the public reads at Q25 with fastp, ran MiXCR and retained productive beta chains. Each CDR3 protein appears once, grouped with its most common genes and DNA. The sample includes 9,000 or so distinct CDR3 sequences, with about 70% observed a single time. Of the sample, roughly 36% is held by the ten largest clones. The sequenced sample was esophageal tumor tissue. The receptors were sampled from a female donor with esophageal squamous cell carcinoma.

This clonotype was detected only a few times. The J gene is TRBJ2-5, the V gene TRBV19; possibly TRBD2 for D (6 bases). CDR3 length equals 16 residues. Germline values: CDR1 LNHDA, CDR2 SQIVND (reference sequence). With 5 bases removed from V and 5 bases from J, the gap between germline ends came to 21 bases. CDR3 coding DNA: TGTGCCAGTAGTCCAGTGGGGGGTCGGAGGAGTGAGACCCAGTACTTC. It encodes CASSPVGGRRSETQYF. Supplemented by reference TRBV19 and TRBJ2-5, the full variable domain reads DGGITQSPKYLFRKEGQNVTLSCEQNLNHDAMYWYRQDPGQGLRLIYYSQIVNDFQKGDIAEGYSVSREKKESFPLTVTSAQKNPTAFYLCASSPVGGRRSETQYFGPGTRLLVL.

V usage is TRBV11-1 and J usage is TRBJ2-3, with TRBD2 identical over 8 bases. The junction had 10 bases not matched to a gene; V was cut back by 7 bases and J by 1 base. The CDR3 runs to 16 residues. The germline V gene encodes CDR1 SGHAT and CDR2 FQDESV (reference sequence). The chain's CDR3 is CASTFHLAGRTDTQYF. CDR3 bases: TGTGCCAGCACCTTCCATTTAGCGGGACGCACAGATACGCAGTATTTT.

This clonotype was seen a few times. This CDR3 fails to terminate in the conserved phenylalanine or tryptophan, so it likely reflects a read error. It is unclear where the CDR3 begins or ends on the DNA, so no DNA is shown, and the CDR3 is as TCRdb lists it. This chain links TRBV11-2 with TRBJ2-4. The CDR3 region is 8 residues in length, termini included. CDR1 and CDR2 from the germline V gene are SGHAT and FQNNGV. This CDR3 is CASSLNQG.

The gene calls are TRBV6-5 and TRBJ2-2; no clear D. V gave up 5 bases and J gave up 6 bases, with 19 bases separating them. Germline V gives CDR1 MNHEY, CDR2 SVGAGI. The CDR3 covers 16 residues. CDR3 region: CASSETLAASPGELFF. The CDR3 DNA is TGTGCCAGCAGTGAAACCCTTGCGGCCTCACCCGGGGAGCTGTTTTTT.

The chain is built from TRBV7-8 and TRBJ2-7; D ambiguous. The J call may not be correct, given that the DNA end is closer to TRBJ2-1. The germline V gene has CDR1 SGHVS and CDR2 FQNEAQ. The CDR3 is made up of 12 amino acids. CDR3 sequence reads: CASSLYNNEQFF. The CDR3 DNA is TGTGCCAGCAGCTTATATAACAATGAGCAGTTCTTC.

This clonotype was seen a handful of times. The chain couples TRBV7-6 to TRBJ2-5, with unresolved D. The J call is uncertain, as TRBJ2-1 better fits the DNA end. The CDR3 is made up of 14 amino acids. Per the germline V gene, CDR1 is SGHVS and CDR2 is FNYEAQ. CDR3 protein: CASSLWRTGNEQFF. CDR3 DNA: TGTGCCAGCAGCTTGTGGCGAACCGGGAATGAGCAGTTCTTC.

This clonotype appeared once. The chain combines TRBV10-3 with TRBJ2-6; D may be TRBD1 or TRBD2 (5 bases each). Trimming pared 0 bases from V and 4 bases from J, leaving 10 bases between. The germline gives CDR1 ENHRY, CDR2 SYGVKD. This CDR3 is built from 16 residues. For the CDR3, the DNA is TGTGCCATCAGTGAGTCCGGGGCCGCCGGGGCCAACGTCCTGACTTTC. Translation gives CAISESGAAGANVLTF.

The rearrangement joins TRBV11-2 to TRBJ2-5; tentative D call: TRBD2 (7 bases). The CDR3 is 15 amino acids. V shed 6 bases and J shed 2 bases, with 16 bases lying between them. Germline lookup yields CDR1 SGHAT and CDR2 FQNNGV. This CDR3 reads CASRRGGGPQETQYF. CDR3 bases: TGTGCCAGCAGGAGAGGGGGGGGGCCACAAGAGACCCAGTACTTC.